This record concerns one T cell receptor (beta chain) sequence. Here immunoSEQ multiplex PCR was the method, and the copy in TCRdb shows in-frame clones only, minus some. The repertoire has 250,000 to 300,000 clones, 84% of them found once; the top ten carry 4.2%. This entry belongs to a study of blood T cell repertoires in COVID-19. On the study more broadly: Sources were T cells, B-cell-depleted T cells, or PBMCs; the material itself was cDNA or gDNA.

Germline CDR1 is SGDLS and CDR2 is YYNGEE. The J segment lost 8 bases and the V segment lost 1 base, leaving 1 base of the junction unmatched. CDR3 length: 14 amino acids. Sequencing was carried out using peripheral blood. The chain combines TRBV9 with TRBJ1-6; 9 nucleotides line up with TRBD1. The receptor's source is a man aged 55 to 70 with acute or convalescent COVID-19. The CDR3, as DNA: TGTGCCAGCAGCGTACGGACAGGGGATTCACCCCTCCACTTT. This codes for CASSVRTGDSPLHF. The full variable domain, completed using reference TRBV9 and TRBJ1-6, is DSGVTQTPKHLITATGQRVTLRCSPRSGDLSVYWYQQSLDQGLQFLIQYYNGEERAKGNILERFSAQQFPDLHSELNLSSLELGDSALYFCASSVRTGDSPLHFGNGTRLTVT.